The rows below give T cell receptor beta chains drawn from one sample of a study of regulatory T cells in long-lasting Graves disease. One entry per CDR3 protein, called by TCRdb with MiXCR from the multiplex PCR reads. The profile covers about 240,000 distinct CDR3 sequences, with around 20% appearing a single time and around 13% taken by the ten largest. The sample here was peripheral blood mononuclear cells (PBMCs), taken at new diagnosis, from a patient treated with antithyroid drugs. These receptors originate from a female donor with Graves disease. The CDR3 runs from the conserved cysteine through the conserved F or W. Fields, in order: clone size, V gene, D gene, J gene, CDR3 protein, CDR3 DNA. The D gene is left open where the match is weak. Where a row states a size, it is once, few, many or the class of an expanded clone; other rows omit it.

many	TRBV5-1	TRBD2	TRBJ2-7	CASSNPSGSTYEQYF	TGCGCCAGCAGCAACCCTAGCGGCAGTACCTACGAGCAGTACTTC
many	TRBV6-2/TRBV6-3	TRBD2	TRBJ2-7	CASSKQRLAGGYEQYF	TGTGCCAGCAGTAAACAACGACTAGCGGGAGGATACGAGCAGTACTTC
many	TRBV7-2	NA	TRBJ2-7	CASSPQQEGEQYF	TGTGCCAGCAGCCCCCAACAGGAGGGCGAGCAGTACTTC
NA	TRBV10-3	NA	TRBJ1-5	CAISGGRQNSNQPQHF	TGTGCCATCAGTGGAGGAAGGCAGAATAGCAATCAGCCCCAGCATTTT
few	TRBV10-3	TRBD1	TRBJ1-5	CAISERQGVGQPQHF	TGTGCCATCAGTGAGCGACAGGGGGTTGGTCAGCCCCAGCATTTT
NA	TRBV18	TRBD2	TRBJ2-5	CASSHHQLAGTQETQYF	TGTGCCAGCTCACACCACCAATTAGCGGGAACCCAAGAGACCCAGTACTTC
NA	TRBV6-1	NA	TRBJ1-5	CATDSGGASNQPQHF	TGTGCCACCGACAGTGGGGGCGCGAGCAATCAGCCCCAGCATTTT
few	TRBV4-1	TRBD2	TRBJ2-7	CASSHRTSGGYEQYF	TGCGCCAGCAGCCACCGGACTAGCGGGGGATACGAGCAGTACTTC
few	TRBV12-3/TRBV12-4	NA	TRBJ1-4	CASGSGTNMVGNEKLFF	TGTGCCAGCGGTTCGGGGACTAACATGGTCGGTAATGAAAAACTGTTTTTT
few	TRBV6-1	NA	TRBJ1-1	CASRPAYGTEAFF	TGTGCCAGCAGACCCGCATACGGCACTGAAGCTTTCTTT
many	TRBV11-2	NA	TRBJ1-3	CASSLYGNTIYF	TGTGCCAGCAGCCTTTACGGAAACACCATATATTTT
many	TRBV7-8	TRBD1	TRBJ1-5	CASSLAYRAGGNQPQHF	TGTGCCAGCAGCTTAGCTTATCGAGCAGGGGGAAATCAGCCCCAGCATTTT
many	TRBV6-9	NA	TRBJ1-1	CASSSGIQDSEAFF	TGTGCCAGCAGTTCGGGAATCCAGGACTCTGAAGCTTTCTTT
many	TRBV12-3/TRBV12-4	TRBD1	TRBJ2-7	CASSGRQQGRSYEQYF	TGTGCCAGCAGTGGAAGACAACAGGGGCGCTCCTACGAGCAGTACTTC
NA	TRBV9	NA	TRBJ2-7	CASSQAGGGEQYF	TGTGCCAGCAGCCAAGCAGGGGGGGGGGAGCAGTACTTC
many	TRBV7-2	NA	TRBJ2-3	CASSLLGRGPDTQYF	TGTGCCAGCAGCCTACTGGGGAGGGGGCCAGATACGCAGTATTTT
many	TRBV7-3	NA	TRBJ2-4	CASSLDGASIQYF	TGTGCCAGCAGCTTAGACGGAGCGAGCATTCAGTACTTC
many	TRBV5-1	NA	TRBJ1-3	CASSVNGGSGNTIYF	TGCGCCAGCAGCGTAAACGGGGGCTCTGGAAACACCATATATTTT
many	TRBV3-1	TRBD1	TRBJ2-1	CASSRRTGPSDEQFF	TGTGCCAGCAGCCGGCGGACAGGGCCCTCCGATGAGCAGTTCTTC
many	TRBV12-3/TRBV12-4	TRBD1	TRBJ1-5	CASSWTGSQPQHF	TGTGCCAGCAGTTGGACAGGTAGTCAGCCCCAGCATTTT
many	TRBV13	TRBD2	TRBJ2-7	CASSRGLAGESSYEQYF	TGTGCCAGCAGCCGGGGACTAGCGGGAGAGAGCTCCTACGAGCAGTACTTC
many	TRBV28	NA	TRBJ1-5	CASSPGQVSNQPQHF	TGTGCCAGCAGCCCGGGGCAGGTGAGCAATCAGCCCCAGCATTTT
many	TRBV27	NA	TRBJ2-7	CARSPWLAKTYEQYF	TGTGCCAGATCGCCGTGGCTAGCGAAAACCTACGAGCAGTACTTC
NA	TRBV20-1	TRBD1	TRBJ2-5	CSATGTGGGRGRETQYF	TGCAGTGCTACCGGGACAGGGGGCGGGAGAGGAAGAGAGACCCAGTACTTC
NA	TRBV5-1	TRBD2	TRBJ2-1	CASSLVGTSGLGEQFF	TGCGCCAGCAGCTTGGTCGGGACTAGCGGGTTAGGTGAGCAGTTCTTC
NA	TRBV15	NA	TRBJ2-5	CATSSEGPGQETQYF	TGTGCCACCAGCAGTGAGGGCCCGGGTCAAGAGACCCAGTACTTC
many	TRBV7-2	NA	TRBJ2-3	CASSLAVIGTDTQYF	TGTGCCAGCAGCCTTGCTGTTATAGGCACAGATACGCAGTATTTT